This TCR beta chain was identified in a study of T cell responses to AZD1222 COVID-19 vaccine (dated by TCRdb to the early 2020s). Describing the broader study: A total of just over 230 trial participants underwent TCR sequencing, of whom approximately 210 received two doses of AZD1222 and around 26 received two doses of the MenACWY control vaccine. Enrollment into the trials was organized by age into subgroups of 18-55, 56-69 and 70-plus years, and those subgroups contained approximately 160, 26 and 62 TCR-sequenced participants, respectively.

What the authors observed across the whole study: Participants were mostly white British and included more females than males, and it was suggested by the authors that clonal diversity may have been underestimated. Epitopes outside the regions mutated in the B.1.351 and B.1.1.7 variants were reportedly recognized by nearly half of the unique spike-specific TCRs. The vaccine-associated CD4 TCRs covered the entire spike protein, and the dominant responses fell in regions 160-218 and 743-854. After two AZD1222 doses, spike-specific TCR breadth and depth were significantly higher than at day 0 and than in MenACWY recipients. Conclusions about previously exposed vaccinees are limited because only five to seven AZD1222 recipients were SARS-CoV-2 seropositive at baseline. In the small 56-69-year group, the increase in depth fell short of significance, most likely because of low power. Because no day 14 peak-response samples were available, the repertoires could be characterized only after the peak T cell response.

Points on this clone: This clone's antigen is unknown. No quality values exist for individual bases; no much larger clone is one base distant.

The CDR3 regions of human TCRbeta chains were analyzed by immunosequencing. In the original analysis: Repertoire TCRs were checked for matches against a reference library of SARS-CoV-2-specific TCRs that had been generated using the MIRA antigen-specificity platform. Breadth was defined as the fraction of unique TCRs that were SARS-CoV-2-associated. Depth was defined as the fraction of total T cells that were SARS-CoV-2-associated. Using the MIRA data, each spike-specific TCR was assigned both to the spike region to which the TCR was reactive and to a CD4 or CD8 class. Log10-transformed breadth and depth values were compared by one-way ANOVA with Sidak's multiple comparisons tests. In its TCRdb copy, this immuneACCESS table keeps in-frame sequences only and misses some clones. Where compared with another copy, unresolved V genes explain less than half of these, and the others have no known cause. V, J and clone size are those of that table, while D and trimming were read from the DNA. Here the sample has roughly 180,000 clones; about 89% occur a single time. The top ten hold less than 3% of the sample.

The meaning of the sample's time point label: baseline before first vaccination. The intended sense of this specimen's treatment or condition label: meningococcal conjugate vaccine given as trial control. Vaccinee samples were obtained from the UK trials COV001 and COV002, which included a single-blind randomized controlled phase 2/3 trial of AZD1222 (ChAdOx1 nCoV-19) in healthy adults. Trial participant PBMC samples were collected at day 0 and day 28 after the second dose for TCRbeta chain sequencing. As encoded in the germline V gene, CDR1 is SGHTA while CDR2 is FQGNSA. The cysteine opens and the phenylalanine closes a CDR3 of 14 amino acids. The sequence is cut down to CDR3 DNA, 42 bases in frame from base 1. The germline V and J ends show losses of 5 bases and 9 bases respectively, and no gene match explains 7 bases of the junction.

The source of this sequence is an adult in good health. The chain was built from TRBV7-2 and TRBJ2-4, and 10 junctional nucleotides match TRBD2. The starting material was peripheral blood, obtained on day 0 of MenACWY control vaccination. Here is the DNA: TGTGCCAGCAGCCCCTCCCAGCGGGGGGGCATTCAGTACTTC. Translation gives CASSPSQRGGIQYF.